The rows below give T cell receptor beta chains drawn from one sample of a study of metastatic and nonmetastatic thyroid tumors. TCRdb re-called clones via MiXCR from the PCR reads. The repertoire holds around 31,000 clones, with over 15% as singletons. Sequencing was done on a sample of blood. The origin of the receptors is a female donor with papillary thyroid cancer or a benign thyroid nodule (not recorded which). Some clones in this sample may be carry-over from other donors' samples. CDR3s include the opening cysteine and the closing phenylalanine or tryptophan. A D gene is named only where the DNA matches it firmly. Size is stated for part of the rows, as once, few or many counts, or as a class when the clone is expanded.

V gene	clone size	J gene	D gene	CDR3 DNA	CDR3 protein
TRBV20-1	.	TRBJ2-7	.	TGCAGTGCTTGGGACTCCCGTTCCTACGAGCAGTACTTC	CSAWDSRSYEQYF
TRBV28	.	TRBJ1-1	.	TGTGCCAGCAGTGTGTCTGTGAACACTGAAGCTTTCTTT	CASSVSVNTEAFF
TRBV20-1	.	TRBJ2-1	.	TGCAGTGCACCTTATTCTGGGGGGCGCGACAACGAGCAGTTCTTC	CSAPYSGGRDNEQFF
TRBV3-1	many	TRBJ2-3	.	TGTGCCAGCAGCCAAGATGTAAATACGCAGTATTTT	CASSQDVNTQYF
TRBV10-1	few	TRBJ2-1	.	TGCGACAGCAGTGAGGGGGTATCAAGGGGTGGGGAGCAGTTCTTC	CDSSEGVSRGGEQFF
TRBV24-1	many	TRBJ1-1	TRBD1	TGTGCCACCAGTGAAGGACAGGGCGCTGAAGCTTTCTTT	CATSEGQGAEAFF
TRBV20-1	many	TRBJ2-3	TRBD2	TGCAGTGCCCACCATAGCGGGAAAACAGATACGCAGTATTTT	CSAHHSGKTDTQYF
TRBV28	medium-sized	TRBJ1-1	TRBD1	TGTGCCAGCTTGGGACAGGCCTCGAACACTGAAGCTTTCTTT	CASLGQASNTEAFF
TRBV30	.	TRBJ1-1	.	TGTGCCTGGAGTGAAGGGCTAAACACTGAAGCTTTCTTT	CAWSEGLNTEAFF
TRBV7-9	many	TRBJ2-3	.	TGTGCCAGCAGCCGTGCCGAAAACTTAAATACGCAGTATTTT	CASSRAENLNTQYF
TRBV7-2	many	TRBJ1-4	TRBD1	TGTGCCAGCAGCCAGGGACAGGGGGGTGAAAAACTGTTTTTT	CASSQGQGGEKLFF
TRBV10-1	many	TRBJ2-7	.	TGCGCCAGCAGTGAGGGACTATCATACGAGCAGTACTTC	CASSEGLSYEQYF
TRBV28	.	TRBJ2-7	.	TGTGCCAGCAGTTTAGTGTGCGGGAAGATGGACCACGAGCAGTACTTC	CASSLVCGKMDHEQYF
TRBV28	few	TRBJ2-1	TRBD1	TGTGCCAGCAGTTTTGCCCGACGGACAGGGAACCGCAATGAGCAGTTCTTC	CASSFARRTGNRNEQFF
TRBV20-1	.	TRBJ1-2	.	TGCAGTGCTAGAGATTTTATGATGTTGCTTCGGCAAGGCTACGCCTTC	CSARDFMMLLRQGYAF
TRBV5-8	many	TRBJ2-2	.	TGTGCCAGCAGCACCCGTCACGGGGAGCTGTTTTTT	CASSTRHGELFF
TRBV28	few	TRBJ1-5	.	TGTGCCACATCCCCGTATGGGAAAACAAATAGCAATCAGCCCCAGCATTTT	CATSPYGKTNSNQPQHF
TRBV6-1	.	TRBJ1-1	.	TGTGCCAGCAGTGAAGGCCACTTGGGAACTGTCTCTGAAGCTTTCTTT	CASSEGHLGTVSEAFF
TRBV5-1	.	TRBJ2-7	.	TGCGCCAGCAGCTTGGACCGATACGAGCAGTACTTC	CASSLDRYEQYF
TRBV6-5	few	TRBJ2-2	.	TGTGCCAGCATTTACTCCAGGGTACGGGACACCGTGGAGCTGTTTTTT	CASIYSRVRDTVELFF
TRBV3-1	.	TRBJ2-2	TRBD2	TGTGCCAGCAGCCAAGATTTGGCGGGGGGGACCGGGGAGCTGTTTTTT	CASSQDLAGGTGELFF
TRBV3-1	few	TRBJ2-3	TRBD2	TGTGCCAGCAGCCAAGATCGGGGGGGTATCACAGATACGCAGTATTTT	CASSQDRGGITDTQYF
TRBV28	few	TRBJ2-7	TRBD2	TGTGCCAGCAGTTCAATAGCGGGAGCGGGCGAGCAGTACTTC	CASSSIAGAGEQYF
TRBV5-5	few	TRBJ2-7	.	TGTGCCAGCAGCCCCGCGAGGTACGGCGAGCAGTACTTC	CASSPARYGEQYF
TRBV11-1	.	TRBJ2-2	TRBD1	TGTGCCAGCAGCTCCGGACAGGGGAAAAAGGGAACCGGGGAGCTGTTTTTT	CASSSGQGKKGTGELFF
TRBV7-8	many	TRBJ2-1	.	TGTGCCAGCAGCATCAGGCGCGGCATCCTTATCTACAATGAGCAGTTCTTC	CASSIRRGILIYNEQFF
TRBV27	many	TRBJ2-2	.	TGTGCCAGCAGTTTAGGGGGGCCCCCCGGGGAGCTGTTTTTT	CASSLGGPPGELFF
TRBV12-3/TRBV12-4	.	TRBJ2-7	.	TGTGCCAGCAGTTTTAGTAACCGTAAGAGTAACGAGCAGTACTTC	CASSFSNRKSNEQYF
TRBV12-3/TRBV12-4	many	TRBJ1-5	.	TGTGCCAGCAGTCCCGGGCTTTATAGCAATCAGCCCCAGCATTTT	CASSPGLYSNQPQHF
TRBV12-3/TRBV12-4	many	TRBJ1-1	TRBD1	TGTGCCAGCATTAAAACAGGGGGGTACACTGAAGCTTTCTTT	CASIKTGGYTEAFF
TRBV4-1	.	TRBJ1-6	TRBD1	TGCGCCAGCAGCCAAGTAACCGGGACAGAAGTGGGATCACCCCTCCACTTT	CASSQVTGTEVGSPLHF
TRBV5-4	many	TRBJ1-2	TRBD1	TGTGCCAGCAGCTTGGTCGGACAGGGACATGTACATGGCTACACCTTC	CASSLVGQGHVHGYTF
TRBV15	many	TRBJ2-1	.	TGTGCCACCAGCAGAGATGCCAGCTCCTACAATGAGCAGTTCTTC	CATSRDASSYNEQFF
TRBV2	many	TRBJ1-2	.	TGTGCCAGCAGTGTAGGAAGAAACTATGGCTACACCTTC	CASSVGRNYGYTF
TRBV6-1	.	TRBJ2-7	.	TGTGCCAGCGAAGCAGGTAACTATGAGCAGTACTTC	CASEAGNYEQYF
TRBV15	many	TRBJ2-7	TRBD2	TGTGCCACCAGCAGAGAACGACTAGCGGGGGCCCTGTCATACGAGCAGTACTTC	CATSRERLAGALSYEQYF
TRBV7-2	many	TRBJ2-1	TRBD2	TGTGCCAGCAGCACATTAAGCGGACTAGCGGGGTACAATGAGCAGTTCTTC	CASSTLSGLAGYNEQFF
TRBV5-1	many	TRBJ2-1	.	TGCGCCAGCAGCGGGGACTTCCCCAATGAGCAGTTCTTC	CASSGDFPNEQFF
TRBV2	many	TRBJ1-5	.	TGTGCCAGCAGTAGAGGGCAGGCGACGAATCAGCCCCAGCATTTT	CASSRGQATNQPQHF
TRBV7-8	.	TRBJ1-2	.	TGTGCCAGCAGTCGCAAAGGGGTAGGCGGCTACACCTTC	CASSRKGVGGYTF
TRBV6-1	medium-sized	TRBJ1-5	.	TGTGCCAGCAGCGGGGAGATTGGGGGCGGCACTCAGCCCCAGCATTTT	CASSGEIGGGTQPQHF
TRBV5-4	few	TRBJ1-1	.	TGTGCCAGCAGCCTACACCAGGAGACTGAAGCTTTCTTT	CASSLHQETEAFF
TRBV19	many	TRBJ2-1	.	TGTGCCAGTAACAGGGGCACCCGGGGGTCCTACAATGAGCAGTTCTTC	CASNRGTRGSYNEQFF
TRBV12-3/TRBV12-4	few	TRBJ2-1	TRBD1	TGTCCCAGCAGTCCCGCACAGGGGAACAATGAGCAGTTCTTC	CPSSPAQGNNEQFF
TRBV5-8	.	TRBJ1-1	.	TGTGCCAGCAGCCCACCTCGCCTTGGCGCTGAAGTTTTCTTT	CASSPPRLGAEVFF
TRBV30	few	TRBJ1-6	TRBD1	TGTGCCTGGGGTACGGGACAGGATAATTCGCCCCTCCACTTT	CAWGTGQDNSPLHF
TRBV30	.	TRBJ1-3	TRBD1	TGTGCCTGGAGAGGACAGGGGTTAGGAAACACCATATATTTT	CAWRGQGLGNTIYF
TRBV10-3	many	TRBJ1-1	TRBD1	TGTGCCATCAGCTTAACAGGGGGCGAGGGTGAAGCTTTCTTT	CAISLTGGEGEAFF
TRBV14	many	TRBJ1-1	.	TGTGCCAGCAGCCTAGAGGAGCAGGGAAACACTGAAGCTTTCTTT	CASSLEEQGNTEAFF
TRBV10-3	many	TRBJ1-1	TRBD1	TGTGCCATCAGTTATACAGGGGTGGGCACTGAAGCTTTCTTT	CAISYTGVGTEAFF
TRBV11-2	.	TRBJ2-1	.	TGTGCCAGCAGCTTAGTGTCCGCAGTGATCAATGACCAGTTCTTC	CASSLVSAVINDQFF
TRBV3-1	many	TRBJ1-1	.	TGTGCCAGCAGCCCTGGACCGGGGAACACTGAAGCTTTCTTT	CASSPGPGNTEAFF
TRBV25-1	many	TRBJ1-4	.	TGTGCCAGCATTATAGGCTCGTGGGGGGCTGAGGAAAAACTGTTTTTT	CASIIGSWGAEEKLFF
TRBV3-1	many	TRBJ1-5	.	TGTGCCAGTTCACCCTCAGGGTTCAATCAGCCCCAGCATTTT	CASSPSGFNQPQHF
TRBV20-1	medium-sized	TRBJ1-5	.	TGCAGTGCTAGCAGGGTCAGCAATCAGCCCCAGCATTTT	CSASRVSNQPQHF
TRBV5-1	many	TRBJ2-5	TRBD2	TGCGCCAGCAGCTTGGTGGCTAGCGGGGGGCAGGAGACCCAGTACTTC	CASSLVASGGQETQYF
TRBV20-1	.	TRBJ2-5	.	TGCAGTGCTTTTCCCCCGGTACTTAAAGATACCCAGTACTTC	CSAFPPVLKDTQYF
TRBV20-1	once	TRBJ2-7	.	TGCTGTGCTAGCAGCTTGGGCGGTTCCTACGAGCAGTACTTC	CCASSLGGSYEQYF
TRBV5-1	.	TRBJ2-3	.	TGCGCCAGCAGCTTGGTCCAGGGTGCAGATACGCAGTATTTT	CASSLVQGADTQYF